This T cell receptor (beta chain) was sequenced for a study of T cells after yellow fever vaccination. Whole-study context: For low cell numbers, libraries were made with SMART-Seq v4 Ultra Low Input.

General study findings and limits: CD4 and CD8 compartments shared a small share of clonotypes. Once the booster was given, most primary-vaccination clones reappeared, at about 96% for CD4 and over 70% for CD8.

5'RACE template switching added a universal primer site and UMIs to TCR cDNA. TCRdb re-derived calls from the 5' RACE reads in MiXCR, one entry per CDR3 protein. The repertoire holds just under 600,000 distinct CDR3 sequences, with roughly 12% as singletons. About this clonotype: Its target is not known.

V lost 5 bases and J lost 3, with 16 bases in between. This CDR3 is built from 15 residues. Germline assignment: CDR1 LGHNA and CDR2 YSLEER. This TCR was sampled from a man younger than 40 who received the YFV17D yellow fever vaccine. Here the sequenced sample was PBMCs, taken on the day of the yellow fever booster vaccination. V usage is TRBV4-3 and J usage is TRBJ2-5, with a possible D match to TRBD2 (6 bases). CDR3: CASSVDPLAEETQYF. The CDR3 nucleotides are TGCGCCAGCAGCGTAGACCCCTTAGCGGAAGAGACCCAGTACTTC.